This T cell receptor beta chain was recovered during a study of quantifying T cell responses using KT2 cells. Overall study: cDNA was made from DNase-treated RNA using alpha and beta constant primers.

An oligo carrying a UMI was ligated to the cDNA 3' end. An equimolar mix of RC1.1 and RC1.2 primed the beta chain across TRBC1 and TRBC2. TCRdb used MiXCR to reprocess the UMI-ligation and nested PCR reads, holding one entry per CDR3 protein. The profile shows fewer than 50,000 distinct CDR3 sequences, about a sixth of them singletons. Germline CDR1 reads SGHAT; CDR2 reads FQNNGV. Trimming left V 2 bases short and J 1 base short, with 12 bases between. The CDR3 totals 15 residues. The material sequenced was PBMCs spiked with cells of the T cell clone KT2. The sequence came from a human donor. The V gene is TRBV11-2, the J gene TRBJ2-7, with D perhaps TRBD2 (5 bases). The CDR3 protein is CASSLQVGESYEQYF. Here the CDR3 DNA reads TGTGCCAGCAGCTTACAAGTCGGGGAGTCCTACGAGCAGTACTTC.